A selection of T cell receptor beta chains follows, all from one sample in a study of blood T cell repertoires in COVID-19. Assay used: immunoSEQ multiplex PCR; TCRdb lists only in-frame clones, some missing. The repertoire holds around 300,000 clones, with approximately 90% as singletons. Sequencing was done on a sample of peripheral blood. The source of these receptors is a woman aged 25 to 39 with active or convalescent COVID-19. Both conserved end residues are part of each CDR3. The D gene is left open where the match is weak. Only part of the rows carry a size: once, few, many, or a class if the clone is expanded.

length: 14; size: .; D: .; V: TRBV6-2/TRBV6-3; J: TRBJ1-1; DNA: TGTGCCAGCAGTTATGGGGGGTTGAACACTGAAGCTTTCTTT; CDR3: CASSYGGLNTEAFF
length: 15; size: .; D: TRBD1; V: TRBV5-1; J: TRBJ2-7; DNA: TGCGCCAGCAGCTTGGGTCCGCAGGGGGCGGGGGAGCAGTACTTC; CDR3: CASSLGPQGAGEQYF
length: 15; size: once; D: .; V: TRBV18; J: TRBJ1-1; DNA: TGTGCCAGCTCACCACCGACAGGCTGGAACACTGAAGCTTTCTTT; CDR3: CASSPPTGWNTEAFF
length: 12; size: .; D: TRBD1; V: TRBV3-1/TRBV3-2; J: TRBJ1-5; DNA: TGTGCCAGCAGCCCGGGGACAGGTCCCCAGCATTTT; CDR3: CASSPGTGPQHF
length: 16; size: .; D: .; V: TRBV7-9; J: TRBJ1-1; DNA: TGTGCCAGCAGCTCCCGGGACTGGGCGCGGTTGTCTGAAGCTTTCTTT; CDR3: CASSSRDWARLSEAFF
length: 14; size: .; D: .; V: TRBV6-1; J: TRBJ2-1; DNA: TGTGCCAGCAGTGAACAGGTAACCTACAATGAGCAGTTCTTC; CDR3: CASSEQVTYNEQFF
length: 20; size: .; D: .; V: TRBV6-4; J: TRBJ1-5; DNA: TGTGCCAGCAGTGACTCCTACTTACCATTACAGGGATATGACAATCAGCCCCAGCATTTT; CDR3: CASSDSYLPLQGYDNQPQHF
length: 13; size: .; D: .; V: TRBV10-2; J: TRBJ1-3; DNA: TGCGCCAGCGGGGTCGGGGGAAGGGACACCATATATTTT; CDR3: CASGVGGRDTIYF
length: 15; size: .; D: TRBD2; V: TRBV7-9; J: TRBJ2-5; DNA: TGTGCCAGCAGCCCTCCGACTAGCGGGGGTGAGACCCAGTACTTC; CDR3: CASSPPTSGGETQYF
length: 13; size: .; D: .; V: TRBV6-5; J: TRBJ1-1; DNA: TGTGCCAGCAGCCTGGGGGGGATCACTGAAGCTTTCTTT; CDR3: CASSLGGITEAFF
length: 15; size: .; D: TRBD1; V: TRBV5-1; J: TRBJ1-6; DNA: TGCGCCAGCAGCTTACAGGGGGCTGGGAATTCACCCCTCCACTTT; CDR3: CASSLQGAGNSPLHF